Sequencing of this TCR beta chain was carried out in a study of control samples from healthy donors and cancer patients. Sequencing was performed with immunoSEQ multiplex PCR; in TCRdb, only in-frame clones are kept and a portion is missing. The data show 90,000 to 95,000 clones, around 81% seen once. CDR3 length equals 16 residues. V lost 1 base to trimming and J lost 5 bases; unmatched junction nucleotides: 8. Germline lookup yields CDR1 LNHNV and CDR2 YYDKDF (reference sequence). The V gene is TRBV15, the J gene TRBJ1-2; 9 bases align to TRBD1. The sample comprised blood. This receptor was identified in a man in his thirties or forties in good health. The CDR3: CATSRGYPGQGYGYTF. The CDR3 coding sequence is TGTGCCACCAGCAGAGGCTACCCGGGACAGGGATATGGCTACACCTTC. The full variable domain, with the rest looked up from reference TRBV15 and TRBJ1-2, is DAMVIQNPRYQVTQFGKPVTLSCSQTLNHNVMYWYQQKSSQAPKLLFHYYDKDFNNEADTPDNFQSRRPNTSFCFLDIRSPGLGDTAMYLCATSRGYPGQGYGYTFGSGTRLTVV.